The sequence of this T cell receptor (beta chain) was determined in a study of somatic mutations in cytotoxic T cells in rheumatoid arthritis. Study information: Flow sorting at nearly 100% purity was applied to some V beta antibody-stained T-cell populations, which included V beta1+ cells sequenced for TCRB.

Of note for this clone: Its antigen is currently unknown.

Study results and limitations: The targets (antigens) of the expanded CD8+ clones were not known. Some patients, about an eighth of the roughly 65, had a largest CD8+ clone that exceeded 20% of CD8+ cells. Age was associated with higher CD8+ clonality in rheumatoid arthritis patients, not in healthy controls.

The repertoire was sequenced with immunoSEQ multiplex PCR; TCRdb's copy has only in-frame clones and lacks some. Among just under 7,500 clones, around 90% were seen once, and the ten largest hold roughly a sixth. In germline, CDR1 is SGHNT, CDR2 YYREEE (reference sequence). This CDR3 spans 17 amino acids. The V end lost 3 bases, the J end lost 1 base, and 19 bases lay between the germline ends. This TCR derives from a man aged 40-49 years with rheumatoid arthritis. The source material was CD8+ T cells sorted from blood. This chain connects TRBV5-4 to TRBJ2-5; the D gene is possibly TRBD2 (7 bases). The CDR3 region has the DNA TGTGCCAGCAGCTCGATGGGGTCGCGGGGGCCCCAAGAGACCCAGTACTTC. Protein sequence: CASSSMGSRGPQETQYF.